These 5 T cell receptor beta chains originate from one sample sequenced in a study of technical replicates of blood from four donors. Measured with immunoSEQ multiplex PCR; TCRdb has only the in-frame clones, and not every one. This sample has about 62,000 clones, with 80% to 90% found just once. The sample comprised PBMCs. The receptor set was obtained from a human donor in good health. Some clones in this sample may be carry-over from other donors' samples.

The genes are TRBV29-1 and TRBJ2-7; D is unresolved. CDR1 and CDR2 (germline): SQVTM, ANQGSEA. The CDR3 spans 12 residues. V was trimmed by 4 bases and J by 3 bases, leaving 10 bases between them. The CDR3 here is CSVGPEVYEQYF. CDR3 nucleotides: TGCAGCGTTGGTCCTGAGGTCTACGAGCAGTACTTC.

This rearrangement joins TRBV9 to TRBJ2-2; TRBD2 might be the D (5 bases). The CDR3 spans 17 residues. Germline V gene sequence: CDR1 SGDLS, CDR2 YYNGEE. V was cut by 3 bases and J by 0 bases, with 15 bases left in between. CDR3 loop: CASSALAANANTGELFF. CDR3 coding DNA: TGTGCCAGCAGCGCCCTAGCAGCCAACGCGAACACCGGGGAGCTGTTTTTT.

This clone occurred a few times. The chain recombines TRBV15 with TRBJ1-1; no firm D call. The germline V gene encodes CDR1 LNHNV and CDR2 YYDKDF (reference sequence). V lost 0 bases and J 8 bases, leaving 16 bases between the germline ends. This CDR3 spans 15 amino acids. The CDR3 bases are TGTGCCACCAGCAGAGATCGGGGTGCGTTTACCGAAGCTTTCTTT. This translates into CATSRDRGAFTEAFF.

The rearrangement joins TRBV7-3 to TRBJ1-1; D remains ambiguous. The germline gives CDR1 SGHTA, CDR2 FQGTGA. The V end lost 3 bases, the J end lost 2 bases, and 7 bases lay between the germline ends. The CDR3 contains 13 residues. The chain's CDR3 is CASSLAGNTEAFF. The CDR3 region has the DNA TGTGCCAGCAGCTTGGCAGGAAACACTGAAGCTTTCTTT.

V is TRBV7-9 and J is TRBJ2-3, with TRBD2 matching over 8 bases. The CDR3 runs to 14 residues. V dropped 8 bases and J dropped 3; count of bases not matched to a gene: 7. Looked up from germline, CDR1 is SEHNR and CDR2 is FQNEAQ (reference sequence). CDR3 nucleotide sequence: TGTGCCAGCCGCCCGGGACTAGGGACAGATACGCAGTATTTT. Protein product: CASRPGLGTDTQYF.